The clone carrying this TCR beta chain was recorded many times. Its antigen is unknown. The V gene lost 5 bases and the J gene lost 8 bases, with 22 bases spanning the gap. The CDR3 is made up of 16 amino acids. Germline V CDR1 and CDR2: SGHVS, FQNEAQ. Individual cDNA molecules received unique molecular identifiers. TCRdb recomputed calls from the 5' RACE reads with MiXCR, one row per CDR3 protein. The sample has about 50,000 distinct CDR3 sequences; roughly 9.3% are singletons. The data were obtained in a study of early T cells in non-severe SARS-CoV-2 infection. Looking at the study overall: Sequencing of unsorted whole blood was done on bulk RNA, leaving chains unpaired. Study-wide points: In VDJdb matching, anti-spike CD8 responses were favored while private and CD4 specificities went missing.

The chain uses TRBV7-8 and TRBJ2-1, with D possibly TRBD2 on 7 matching bases. The sequenced sample consisted of whole blood. This TCR came from an adult who was a healthcare worker with PCR-confirmed SARS-CoV-2 infection or an uninfected control (not recorded which). The DNA of the CDR3 is TGTGCCAGCAGCCCCAGGGGAGGGAACTCTAGGGATGAGCAGTTCTTC. Translating gives CASSPRGGNSRDEQFF.